These T cell receptor beta chains were read from a single sample in a study of cytomegalovirus exposure and HLA in healthy donors. Profiling relied on immunoSEQ multiplex PCR, and the TCRdb table lists in-frame clones only, not all of them. The repertoire holds 180,000 or so clones, with more than 75% as singletons. The material sequenced was PBMCs. These receptors were taken from a woman aged 25 to 39 in good health and CMV-seropositive. CDR3s include the opening cysteine and the closing phenylalanine or tryptophan. A D gene is named only where the DNA matches it firmly. The size field is filled for only some rows; it gives once, few, many or a size class.

j_gene	v_gene	d_gene	abundance	CDR3nt	CDR3aa
TRBJ1-2	TRBV5-4	.	.	TGTGCCAGCAGCCCCAATGTAGCCTATGGCTACACCTTC	CASSPNVAYGYTF
TRBJ2-1	TRBV5-4	TRBD1	.	TGTGCCAGCAGCGGAGGACAGGGGTCCTACAATGAGCAGTTCTTC	CASSGGQGSYNEQFF
TRBJ2-3	TRBV4-2	TRBD2	.	TGTGCCAGCACCCAACAAGGAGGGATAGCGGGGGGGCAAGATTTAGATACGCAGTATTTT	CASTQQGGIAGGQDLDTQYF
TRBJ2-3	TRBV5-1	.	.	TGCGCCAGCAGCTGGTCCAGGGGTCGCACAGATACGCAGTATTTT	CASSWSRGRTDTQYF
TRBJ2-1	TRBV25-1	.	.	TGTGCCAGCAGTGAGGGCGGGGGCCCCTACAATGAGCAGTTCTTC	CASSEGGGPYNEQFF
TRBJ2-5	TRBV18	.	.	TGTGCCAGCTCAACCACTCTAGGGGAAGAGACCCAGTACTTC	CASSTTLGEETQYF
TRBJ1-2	TRBV7-9	.	.	TGTGCCAGCACCCCTCGCGGGGGGCACTATCGGATCGGGGGCTACACCTTC	CASTPRGGHYRIGGYTF
TRBJ1-5	TRBV7-3	TRBD1	.	TGTGCCAGCACTGACTCCGTACATGGACAGGGGCACCAGCCCCAGCATTTT	CASTDSVHGQGHQPQHF
TRBJ2-7	TRBV2	TRBD2	.	TGTGCCAGCACCTGGGGGGGGTTATCCTACGAGCAGTACTTC	CASTWGGLSYEQYF
TRBJ1-2	TRBV5-1	.	.	TGCGCCAGCAGTGAGGGCGGCCCCTATGGCTACACCTTC	CASSEGGPYGYTF
TRBJ2-3	TRBV5-1	.	.	TGCGCCAGCAGCTTGGGTGGAGGGACAGATACGCAGTATTTT	CASSLGGGTDTQYF
TRBJ1-5	TRBV9	.	.	TGTGCCAGCAGCCCGGACAGCTGGCAGCCCCAGCATTTT	CASSPDSWQPQHF
TRBJ1-6	TRBV6-1	.	.	TGTGCCGTCCTCAGGGGTGTTGGTTCACCCCTCCACTTT	CAVLRGVGSPLHF
TRBJ2-7	TRBV5-6	TRBD1	few	TGTGCCAGCAGCCTGGGACAGATGTACGAGCAGTACTTC	CASSLGQMYEQYF
TRBJ1-2	TRBV2	TRBD1	.	TGTGCCAGCAGTGGCCCCTCCGGACAGGCGGGAAGCTATGGCTACACCTTC	CASSGPSGQAGSYGYTF
TRBJ2-3	TRBV18	TRBD1	.	TGTGCCAGCTCCAACAGGGGGTCTGATACGCAGTATTTT	CASSNRGSDTQYF
TRBJ2-5	TRBV11-3	TRBD2	.	TGTGCCAGCAGCTTCGGCGGGGGGGCAGAGACCCAGTACTTC	CASSFGGGAETQYF
TRBJ2-3	TRBV28	.	.	TGTGCCAGCAGTTTTAATATTAGGACTACTCCTAGCACAGATACGCAGTATTTT	CASSFNIRTTPSTDTQYF
TRBJ1-6	TRBV5-6	.	.	TGTGCCAGCAGCTTAGAGTCCTCGGCAGGGAGGTCACCCCTCCACTTT	CASSLESSAGRSPLHF
TRBJ2-5	TRBV10-1	TRBD2	.	TGCGCCAGCAGCCCGGGGCGTCTAGCGGGGGATTTCCAAGAGACCCAGTACTTC	CASSPGRLAGDFQETQYF
TRBJ2-2	TRBV28	.	once	TGTGCCAGCAGTTTAGGTCTCGGAGGAACCGGGGAGCTGTTTTTT	CASSLGLGGTGELFF
TRBJ1-5	TRBV5-1	TRBD1	.	TGCGCCAGCAGATTAGGGCAGGGGGAGAATCAGCCCCAGCATTTT	CASRLGQGENQPQHF
TRBJ2-2	TRBV6-7	.	.	TGTGCCAGCAGGGGACAGGAGCTGTTTTTT	CASRGQELFF
TRBJ2-3	TRBV4-1	TRBD2	.	TGCGCCAGCAGCCACCCTGGGACTAGCGGGGGCGCAGATACGCAGTATTTT	CASSHPGTSGGADTQYF
TRBJ1-4	TRBV14	TRBD1	.	TGTGCCAGCAGCCCGCGGACAGGGAAGAATGAAAAACTGTTTTTT	CASSPRTGKNEKLFF
TRBJ2-7	TRBV5-6	.	few	TGTGCCAGCAGCGCAGACTCGGGATTCTCGTACGAGCAGTACTTC	CASSADSGFSYEQYF
TRBJ1-3	TRBV11-2	TRBD1	.	TGTGCCAGCAGCCAGGACAGGGGAAGAAACACCATATATTTT	CASSQDRGRNTIYF
TRBJ2-4	TRBV15	.	.	TGTGCCACCAGCAGTGCCCCCCAGGGTGGCAAAAACATTCAGTACTTC	CATSSAPQGGKNIQYF
TRBJ2-3	TRBV27	.	.	TGTGCCAGCAGTTTGGGACTGGGGGGAAAAGATACGCAGTATTTT	CASSLGLGGKDTQYF
TRBJ1-4	TRBV7-2	.	.	TGTGCCAGCAGCTTAGGGACTCATGAAAAACTGTTTTTT	CASSLGTHEKLFF
TRBJ1-2	TRBV10-3	TRBD1	.	TGTGCCATCAGCCCCGGGACAGGGGGGACCCTAAACTATGGCTGCACCTTC	CAISPGTGGTLNYGCTF
TRBJ1-2	TRBV28	TRBD1	.	TGTGCCAGCAGGGAGACAGGGCTCCTACGTGTCGGTCACGGCTACACCTTC	CASRETGLLRVGHGYTF
TRBJ1-2	TRBV5-1	TRBD1	.	TGCGCCAGCAGTTACGGACAGGGAGGGTATGGCTACACCTTC	CASSYGQGGYGYTF
TRBJ2-3	TRBV5-1	TRBD1	.	TGCGCCAGCAGCCTCCAGGGGGACCGCACAGATACGCAGTATTTT	CASSLQGDRTDTQYF
TRBJ1-5	TRBV7-9	TRBD1	.	TGTGCCAGCAGCCGTCAGACAGGGGTGGGCAATCAGCCCCAGCATTTT	CASSRQTGVGNQPQHF
TRBJ1-2	TRBV28	.	.	TGTGCCAGCAGTCCGCCGGGGGATTGGTATGGCTACACCTTC	CASSPPGDWYGYTF
TRBJ2-1	TRBV28	TRBD2	.	TGTGCCAGCAGTCCCTTTAGCGGGGGCCCGCACAATGAGCAGTTCTTC	CASSPFSGGPHNEQFF
TRBJ2-1	TRBV5-1	TRBD2	once	TGCGCCAGCAGCTCCGGGACTAGCGGGGGGTACAATGAGCAGTTCTTC	CASSSGTSGGYNEQFF
TRBJ1-2	TRBV7-2	.	.	TGTGCCAGCAGCTACCGAGCTCAGGTCTATGGCTACACCTTC	CASSYRAQVYGYTF
TRBJ1-2	TRBV10-3	.	.	TGTGCCATCAGTCAGGGGAGGGCAGGGGACTATGGCTACACCTTC	CAISQGRAGDYGYTF
TRBJ1-1	TRBV29-1	.	once	TGCAGCGTGAGGGGGGGCCGGGGGAACACTGAAGCTTTCTTT	CSVRGGRGNTEAFF
TRBJ2-5	TRBV9	.	.	TGTGCCAGCAGCGTAGCTCCAGCGGCGATCCAAGAGACCCAGTACTTC	CASSVAPAAIQETQYF
TRBJ2-5	TRBV7-2	.	few	TGTGCCAGCAGCTTTATAGCCCAAGAGACCCAGTACTTC	CASSFIAQETQYF
TRBJ1-2	TRBV2	.	.	TGTGCCAGCAGCGCCGGGAACCGAAACTATGGCTACACCTTC	CASSAGNRNYGYTF
TRBJ1-2	TRBV11-3	.	.	TGTGCCAGCAGCTTAGGGCGGGCGGACTCCTATGGCTACACCTTC	CASSLGRADSYGYTF
TRBJ2-3	TRBV4-1	.	.	TGCGCCAGCAGCCAAGAAGGCCATCCTGCGGGCAGCCCTGGTACGCAGTATTTT	CASSQEGHPAGSPGTQYF
TRBJ2-1	TRBV10-1	.	.	TGCGCCAGCAGTGAGCGACGAACGGGACTGAACAATGAGCAGTTCTTC	CASSERRTGLNNEQFF
TRBJ2-7	TRBV7-9	.	.	TGTGCCAGCAGCAGGGGATCCTACGAGCAGTACTTC	CASSRGSYEQYF
TRBJ1-2	TRBV10-1	.	.	TGCGCCAGCCAACAGAGTAACTATGGCTACACCTTC	CASQQSNYGYTF
TRBJ1-2	TRBV28	.	.	TGTGCCAGCAGTTTACTAGCCGCAGGGGCCTTCGGTGGCTACACCTTC	CASSLLAAGAFGGYTF
TRBJ2-7	TRBV5-5	TRBD1	.	TGTGCCAGCAGTCGTGGATTTCTTCAGGACAGGGCAACCTACGAGCAGTACTTC	CASSRGFLQDRATYEQYF
TRBJ2-7	TRBV7-9	.	.	TGTGCCAGCAGCTTAGGTACAGCCACCTACGAGCAGTACTTC	CASSLGTATYEQYF